This T cell receptor (beta chain) was recorded in a study of cytomegalovirus exposure and HLA in healthy donors. To note about this clone: What it binds is not known.

Primers for the PCR totalled 60 Vbeta and 13 Jbeta. Clones were read by immunoSEQ multiplex PCR, and TCRdb kept only the in-frame ones, dropping some. The sample consists of about 200,000 clones, about 78% of them appearing once. The CDR3 consists of 15 residues. Germline V gene data show CDR1 as MDHEN and CDR2 as SYDVKM. V shed 3 bases and J shed 0 bases, with 9 bases lying between them. Study-level points and caveats: Reported results showed that the classifier diagnosed cytomegalovirus status with high specificity and sensitivity. Excluded: some indistinguishable V segments such as TRBV6-2 and TRBV6-3.

This clonotype was sampled from a woman aged 30 to 39 in good health and CMV-seronegative. The chain recombines TRBV28 with TRBJ1-3; D is undetermined. Material for sequencing was PBMCs. This CDR3 reads CASSLISVSGNTIYF. Written as DNA, the CDR3 is TGTGCCAGCAGTTTGATAAGCGTCTCTGGAAACACCATATATTTT.